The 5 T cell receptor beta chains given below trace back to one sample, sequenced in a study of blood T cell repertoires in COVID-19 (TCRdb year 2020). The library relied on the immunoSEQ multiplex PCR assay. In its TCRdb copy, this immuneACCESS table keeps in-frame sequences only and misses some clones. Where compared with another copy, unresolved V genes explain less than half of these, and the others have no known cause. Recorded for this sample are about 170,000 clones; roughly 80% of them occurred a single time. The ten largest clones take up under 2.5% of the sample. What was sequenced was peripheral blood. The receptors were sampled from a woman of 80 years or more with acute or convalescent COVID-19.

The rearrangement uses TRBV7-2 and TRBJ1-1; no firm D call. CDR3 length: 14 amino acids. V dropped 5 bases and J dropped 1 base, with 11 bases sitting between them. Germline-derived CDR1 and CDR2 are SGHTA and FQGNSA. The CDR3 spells CASSPPAKNTEAFF. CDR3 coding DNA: TGTGCCAGCAGCCCCCCCGCGAAGAACACTGAAGCTTTCTTT.

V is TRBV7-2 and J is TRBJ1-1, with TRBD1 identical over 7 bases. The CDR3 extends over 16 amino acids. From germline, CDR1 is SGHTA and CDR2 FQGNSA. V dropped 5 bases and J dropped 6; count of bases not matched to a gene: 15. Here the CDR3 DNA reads TGTGCCAGCAGCCCGCCGAACACAGGGGTTCGAGCTGAAGCTTTCTTT. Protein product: CASSPPNTGVRAEAFF.

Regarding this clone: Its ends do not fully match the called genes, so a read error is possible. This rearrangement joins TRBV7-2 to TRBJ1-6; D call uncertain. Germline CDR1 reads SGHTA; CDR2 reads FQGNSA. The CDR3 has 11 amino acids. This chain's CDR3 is CASSLGNSAKF. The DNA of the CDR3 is TGTGCCAGCAGCTTAGGTAATAGCGCAAAATTT.

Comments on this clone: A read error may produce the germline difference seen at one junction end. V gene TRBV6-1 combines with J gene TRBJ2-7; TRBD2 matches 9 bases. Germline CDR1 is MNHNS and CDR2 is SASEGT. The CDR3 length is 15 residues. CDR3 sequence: CASSDQTSGSSEQYF. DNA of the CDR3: TGTGCCAGCAGTGACCAGACTAGCGGTTCCTCCGAGCAGTACTTC.

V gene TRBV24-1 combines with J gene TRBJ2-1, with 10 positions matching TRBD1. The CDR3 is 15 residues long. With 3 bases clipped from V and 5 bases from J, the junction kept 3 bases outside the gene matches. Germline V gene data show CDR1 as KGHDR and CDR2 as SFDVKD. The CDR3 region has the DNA TGTGCCACCAGTGATGCGGACAGGGGGAACAATGAGCAGTTCTTC. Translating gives CATSDADRGNNEQFF.